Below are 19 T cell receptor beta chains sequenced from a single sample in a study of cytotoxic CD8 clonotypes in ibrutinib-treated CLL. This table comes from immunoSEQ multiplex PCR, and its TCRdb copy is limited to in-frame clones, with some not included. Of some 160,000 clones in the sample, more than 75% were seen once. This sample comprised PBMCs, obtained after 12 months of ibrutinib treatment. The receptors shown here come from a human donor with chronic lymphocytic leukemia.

This CDR3 reads CASSQTRGQGARTGELFF. Here the CDR3 DNA reads TGTGCCAGCAGCCAGACCCGGGGACAGGGGGCGCGCACCGGGGAGCTGTTTTTT. This chain uses TRBV9 with TRBJ2-2, with 12 bases identical to TRBD1. With 4 bases clipped from V and 4 bases from J, the junction kept 11 bases outside the gene matches. The CDR3 is 18 amino acids. The germline V gene has CDR1 SGDLS and CDR2 YYNGEE.

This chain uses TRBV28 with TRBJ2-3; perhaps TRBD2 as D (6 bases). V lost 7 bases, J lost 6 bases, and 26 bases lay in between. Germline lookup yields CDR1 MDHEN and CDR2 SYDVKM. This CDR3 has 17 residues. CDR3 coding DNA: TGTGCCAGCAACTTTTTGGGGGGTGGCGGAACGGGGGATACGCAGTATTTT. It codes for CASNFLGGGGTGDTQYF.

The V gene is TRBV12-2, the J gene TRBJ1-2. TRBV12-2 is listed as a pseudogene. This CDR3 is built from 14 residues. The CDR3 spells CASPTSSGDGGYTF. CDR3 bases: TGTGCAAGTCCCACGTCGTCCGGGGACGGTGGCTACACCTTC.

The CDR3 reads CASSLQVGNQPQHF. In DNA form, the CDR3 reads TGTGCCAGCAGTTTGCAGGTAGGCAATCAGCCCCAGCATTTT. V is TRBV28 and J is TRBJ1-5; no firm D call. Germline V gives CDR1 MDHEN, CDR2 SYDVKM. The CDR3 loop spans 14 amino acids. Trimming shortened V by 3 bases and J by 2 bases, and 8 bases separated the two germline ends.

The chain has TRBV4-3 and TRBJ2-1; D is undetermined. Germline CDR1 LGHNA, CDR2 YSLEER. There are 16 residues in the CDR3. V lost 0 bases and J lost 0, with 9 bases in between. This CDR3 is CASSQEHKNSYNEQFF. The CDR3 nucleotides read TGCGCCAGCAGCCAAGAACACAAGAACTCCTACAATGAGCAGTTCTTC.

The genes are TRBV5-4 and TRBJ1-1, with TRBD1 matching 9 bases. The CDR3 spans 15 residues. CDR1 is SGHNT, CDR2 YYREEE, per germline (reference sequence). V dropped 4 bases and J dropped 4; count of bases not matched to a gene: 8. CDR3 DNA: TGTGCCAGCAGCCCAGAACCGGGACAGGGCACTGAAGCTTTCTTT. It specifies CASSPEPGQGTEAFF.

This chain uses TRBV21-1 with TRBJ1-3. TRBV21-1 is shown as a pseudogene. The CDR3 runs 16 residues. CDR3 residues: CASSKASGFNGNTIYF. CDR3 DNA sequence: TGTGCCAGCAGCAAAGCGTCGGGGTTTAATGGAAACACCATATATTTT.

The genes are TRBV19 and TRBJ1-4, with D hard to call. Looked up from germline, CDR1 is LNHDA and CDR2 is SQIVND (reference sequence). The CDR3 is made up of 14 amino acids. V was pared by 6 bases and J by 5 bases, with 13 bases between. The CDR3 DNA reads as TGTGCCAGTAGGCCGGGCGCTAGCAATGAAAAACTGTTTTTT. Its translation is CASRPGASNEKLFF. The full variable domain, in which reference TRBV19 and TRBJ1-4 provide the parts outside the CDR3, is DGGITQSPKYLFRKEGQNVTLSCEQNLNHDAMYWYRQDPGQGLRLIYYSQIVNDFQKGDIAEGYSVSREKKESFPLTVTSAQKNPTAFYLCASRPGASNEKLFFGSGTQLSVL.

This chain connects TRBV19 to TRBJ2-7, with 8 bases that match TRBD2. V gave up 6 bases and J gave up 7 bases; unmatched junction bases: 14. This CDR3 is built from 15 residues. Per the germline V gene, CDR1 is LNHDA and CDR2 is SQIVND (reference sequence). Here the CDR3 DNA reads TGTGCCAGTAGCAGTTTTTCGGGGGGGGCCGGGGAGCAGTACTTC. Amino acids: CASSSFSGGAGEQYF.

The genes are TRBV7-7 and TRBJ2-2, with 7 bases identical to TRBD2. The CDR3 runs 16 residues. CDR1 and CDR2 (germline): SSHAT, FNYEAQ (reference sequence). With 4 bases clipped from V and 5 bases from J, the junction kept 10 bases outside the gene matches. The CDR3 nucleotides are TGTGCCAGCAGCTCTCAGCTAGCGGCGAGGACCGGGGAGCTGTTTTTT. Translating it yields CASSSQLAARTGELFF.

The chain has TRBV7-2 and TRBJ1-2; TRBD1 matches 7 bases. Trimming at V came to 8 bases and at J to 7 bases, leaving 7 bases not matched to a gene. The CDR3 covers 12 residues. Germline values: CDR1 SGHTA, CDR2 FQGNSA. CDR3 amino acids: CASGYTGVGYTF. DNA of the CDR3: TGTGCCAGCGGGTACACAGGGGTTGGCTACACCTTC.

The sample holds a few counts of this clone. The DNA for the CDR3 is TGCGCCAGCAGCCAAGAGAGGGCTAGGGGCGAGCAGTACTTC. Protein sequence: CASSQERARGEQYF. The chain recombines TRBV4-3 with TRBJ2-7; perhaps D is TRBD1 or TRBD2 (5 bases each). This CDR3 is 14 amino acids long. V was cut by 0 bases and J by 6 bases, with 12 bases left in between. Germline V gene sequence: CDR1 LGHNA, CDR2 YSLEER.

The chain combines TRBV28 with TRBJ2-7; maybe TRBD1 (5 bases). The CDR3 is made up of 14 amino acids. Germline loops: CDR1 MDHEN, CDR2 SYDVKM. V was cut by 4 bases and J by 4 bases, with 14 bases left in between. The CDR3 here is CASSSATARYEQYF. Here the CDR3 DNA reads TGTGCCAGCAGTTCGGCGACAGCGAGATACGAGCAGTACTTC.

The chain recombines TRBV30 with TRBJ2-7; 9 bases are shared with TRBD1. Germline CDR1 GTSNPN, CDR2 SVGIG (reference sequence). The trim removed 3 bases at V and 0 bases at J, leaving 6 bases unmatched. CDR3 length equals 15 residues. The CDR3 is CAWRITGGGSYEQYF. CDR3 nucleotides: TGTGCCTGGAGAATAACAGGGGGCGGCTCCTACGAGCAGTACTTC.

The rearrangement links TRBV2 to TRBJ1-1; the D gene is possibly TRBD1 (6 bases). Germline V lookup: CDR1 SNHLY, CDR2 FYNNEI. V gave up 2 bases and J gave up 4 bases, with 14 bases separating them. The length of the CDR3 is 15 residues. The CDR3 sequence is CASSETRGVGTEAFF. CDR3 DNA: TGTGCCAGCAGTGAAACGAGGGGGGTAGGCACTGAAGCTTTCTTT.

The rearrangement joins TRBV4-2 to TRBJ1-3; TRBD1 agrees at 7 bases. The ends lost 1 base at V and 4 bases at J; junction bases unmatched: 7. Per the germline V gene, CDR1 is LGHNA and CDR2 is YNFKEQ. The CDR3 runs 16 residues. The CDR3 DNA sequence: TGTGCCAGCAGCCAAGGGACAGGCTCATCAGGAAACACCATATATTTT. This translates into CASSQGTGSSGNTIYF.

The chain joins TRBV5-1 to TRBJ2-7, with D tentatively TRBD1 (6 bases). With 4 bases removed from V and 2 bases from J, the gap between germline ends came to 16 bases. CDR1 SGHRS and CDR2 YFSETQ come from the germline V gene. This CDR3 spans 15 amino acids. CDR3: CASSPTSGQAYEQYF. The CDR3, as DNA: TGCGCCAGCAGCCCCACCTCGGGACAAGCCTACGAGCAGTACTTC.

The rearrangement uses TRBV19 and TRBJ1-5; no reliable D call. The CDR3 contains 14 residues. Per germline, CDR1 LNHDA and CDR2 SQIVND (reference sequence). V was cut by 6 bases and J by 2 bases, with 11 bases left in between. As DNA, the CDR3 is TGTGCCAGTAGGAGGGAAGGCGGCAATCAGCCCCAGCATTTT. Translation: CASRREGGNQPQHF.

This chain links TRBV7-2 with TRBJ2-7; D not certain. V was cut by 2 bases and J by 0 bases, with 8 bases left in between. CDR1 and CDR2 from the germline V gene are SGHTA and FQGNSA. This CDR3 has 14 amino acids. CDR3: CASSLTWDSYEQYF. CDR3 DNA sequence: TGTGCCAGCAGCTTAACCTGGGACTCCTACGAGCAGTACTTC.